This T cell receptor (beta chain) was sequenced during a study of cytomegalovirus exposure and HLA in healthy donors (TCRdb year 2017). About the investigation overall: An earlier analysis of roughly 630 of the donors reported about 250 Gb of sequence data and 117 million unique TCR beta sequences from 150 million to 200 million T cells. Around 320 gigabases of sequencing data and some 85 million unique TCR sequences were included in an early release covering 550 to 650 HLA-typed donors. Of the 300 to 400 genotyped donors, around 81% fell in the genetic ancestry cluster associated with self-reported Caucasian donors. The study was designed to test whether signatures of past pathogen exposure could be identified by cataloging public T cell receptors. The study profiled the T cell repertoires of about 720 subjects by immunosequencing and related them to cytomegalovirus serostatus. In addition to the first cohort of 650 to 750 subjects, a separate validation cohort of 120 different subjects was used. To predict cytomegalovirus infection status, the study combined high-throughput TCR immunosequencing, statistical association of individual TCRs with disease status, and machine learning. A later analysis re-examined previously published TCR beta repertoires from hundreds of donors and added high-resolution HLA genotyping to investigate patterns of TCR occurrence. The later analysis used no new phenotypic data to find candidate immune exposures, relying instead on TCR beta sequences and their occurrence across donors. An earlier analysis of approximately 580 of the donors used high-throughput TCR beta sequencing to judge whether each TCR beta V gene segment behaved as functional or pseudogenic. Alongside the repertoire data, information on donor age, sex, ethnicity and CMV serostatus was compiled. A later genetic analysis took genome-wide SNP genotypes for about 55% of the 666 donors and used that subset as a discovery cohort. Every discovery cohort repertoire had been produced on one sequencing platform. HLA typing included class I and class II loci at four-digit resolution. Typing coverage differed by locus: A, B, C, DRB1 and DQB1 were typed in about 620-640 donors, DQA1 in about 550, DPA1 in 606, and DPB1 in roughly 470. Because of strong linkage in the cohort, four or five DR-DQ haplotypes were treated as single units for association and clustering. Across about 380 genotyped donors of the cohort, an average of roughly 250,000 unique TCR beta nucleotide sequences per donor were sequenced, and 15% to 20% of those sequences were non-productive. The full study reports these points: A further reported finding was that TCR beta sequences accurately predicted the HLA-A and HLA-B alleles for most subjects in the first cohort. A cluster of highly shared sequence variants was judged likely to represent a technical artifact of the sequencing pipeline. In both the original and validation cohorts, the classifier was reported to diagnose cytomegalovirus status with high specificity and sensitivity. Because counts were too low, 15 to 20 rarely observed V segments, including chromosome 9 orphons, were left out of the earlier analysis of a few hundred of the donors. The only immune exposure information available for the cohort was CMV serostatus. Because HLA typing was unavailable for some donors at each locus, only the typed subset was used in association tests. In an earlier analysis of around 600 of the donors, most TCR beta V segments appeared in productive rearrangements about 90% or about 30% of the time, broadly matching IMGT annotations. Compared with equally common non-associated chains, HLA-associated TCR beta chains in a later analysis were more clonally expanded and had lower generation probabilities. A few of the identified cytomegalovirus-associated TCR beta chains were confirmed in vitro to be specific for cytomegalovirus antigens. According to the authors, the approach could potentially be generalized to other disease states and immunological phenotypes. V-gene and J-gene trimming of TCR beta chains was associated with a missense DCLRE1C variant in a later genetic analysis, and the association was replicated in an independent cohort. Most TCR sequences were seen in very few donors, while some public TCRs were found in many individuals. According to a later analysis, TCR association rates differed among HLA loci, with DRB1 alleles showing the most associated TCRs and HLA-C alleles showing the fewest. Assigning TCR associations to individual alleles was difficult when HLA alleles, especially DR and DQ, strongly co-occurred. Most CMV-associated TCR beta chains appeared to be HLA-restricted in a later analysis, and the HLA associations seemed to be driven largely by CMV exposure. According to a later analysis, parvovirus B19, influenza, CMV and Epstein-Barr virus appeared linked to several top co-occurrence clusters. A total of roughly 160 TCR beta chains were listed by the study as associated with cytomegalovirus. A later genetic analysis reported fewer N-insertions in productive TCRs among donors in an Asian-associated ancestry cluster than the roughly 690-donor mean. Only TCR beta chains were sequenced in this cohort, and the absence of alpha or paired-chain data limited detectable features. Correlated functional status among segregating V segments might be attributable to linkage disequilibrium, but an unknown experimental factor could not be ruled out. Sequencing depth was assumed to be roughly uniform across donors in the presence/absence analyses, though that assumption may not hold. At a false discovery rate of 0.05, a later analysis linked around 15,000 TCR beta sequences to specific HLA alleles.

Concerning this clone itself: It has no known antigen specificity. The sample holds no much larger clone one base away, and base qualities are not on file.

The library came from the immunoSEQ multiplex PCR assay. A mixture of 60 forward primers for TCR Vbeta segments and 13 reverse primers for TCR Jbeta segments was used in the multiplex PCR. A multiplex PCR assay on genomic DNA amplified the CDR3 region of rearranged TCR beta genes. The Illumina HiSeq System was used to sequence the amplified TCR beta libraries as 87-base-pair reads. The study's own analysis went as follows. A later analysis tallied around 87 million unique TCR beta chains across the approximately 670 repertoires, and some 10 million of those chains were shared by two or more donors. Raw reads were error-corrected and collapsed into unique sequences by a nearest-neighbor algorithm in which closely related sequences were merged to remove PCR and sequencing errors. CDR3 sequences were aligned to IMGT reference sequences to assign V, D and J gene segments. For a sequence to be retained, a match of at least six nucleotides to both a V gene segment and a J gene segment was required. Rearrangements were called productive when the CDR3 lacked stop codons and stayed in frame with V and J; all others were non-productive. CDR3 was defined according to IMGT convention as the region running from the second conserved V-encoded cysteine to the conserved J-encoded phenylalanine. The earlier analysis of 587 of the donors excluded any sequence lacking an unambiguous match to a single V gene segment. In an earlier analysis of a few hundred of the donors, V segments were called functional above 56.7% productive rearrangements and were called segregating when the between-donor standard deviation exceeded 5%. A statistical classification framework was developed to diagnose cytomegalovirus status using the catalog of TCR beta chain sequences. In a later analysis, V and J genes were assigned by comparing TCR nucleotide sequences against IMGT/GENE-DB human TR gene sequences. A later analysis assigned CDR3 sequences and most-parsimonious VDJ recombination scenarios with the TCRdist pipeline. In a later analysis, each TCR beta chain was defined by its CDR3 amino acid sequence together with its V-gene family, and reads lacking a unique V-gene family were excluded. In a later analysis, approximately 590 highly shared, low-generation-probability nucleotide sequences were removed to address suspected cross-contamination and a sequencing artifact. In a later analysis, a clonal expansion index was calculated for each public chain from normalized within-repertoire ranks of inferred template counts. A later analysis computed generation probabilities with a VDJ recombination model fitted to out-of-frame rearrangements, and checked the results against IGoR. A later analysis scored TCR-TCR, TCR-HLA and TCR-CMV co-occurrence with hypergeometric tests, applying a repertoire-size bias correction to TCR pairs. In a later analysis, false discovery rates were estimated by permuting HLA or CMV assignments 20 times. In a later analysis, co-occurring TCRs were grouped with DBSCAN, and TCRdist sequence similarity was added when clustering was performed within HLA-allele-positive subsets. Repertoires with fewer than 30,000 or more than 120,000 public chains were left out of co-occurrence clustering, as were about five repertoires with anomalous nucleotide sharing. TCRdb re-hosts the immuneACCESS table, in-frame sequences only. Its copies lack some clones; in the studies checked, an unresolved V gene accounts for under half of them, and the cause for the rest is not known. V, J and clone size reflect that table, while D and trimming were determined from the DNA. This sample gives fewer than 200,000 clones in total; 60% to 80% of them show up just once. The ten largest clones add up to around 0.89% of the sample.

The cohort comprised around 690 healthy bone marrow donors. Cohort members were all nominally healthy when sampled, although unrecorded immune exposures were likely present. The donor was CMV seropositive and was included in the group of around 300 seropositive cohort members. A peripheral blood sample was collected from each donor, and TCR beta sequencing was performed on peripheral blood mononuclear cells. The Qiagen DNeasy Blood Extraction Kit was used to extract genomic DNA from the blood cell samples. The specimen was PBMCs. The TCR sequence derives from a woman in her 50s in good health and CMV-seropositive.

The DNA sequence follows: TGTGCCAGCAGCCTCCTCGGGGGGACCTCCTACAATGAGCAGTTCTTC. This sequence encodes CASSLLGGTSYNEQFF. This sequence uses TRBV9 and TRBJ2-1; a stretch of 7 junction bases matches TRBD2. From V the trimming removes 4 bases and from J it removes 0 bases, while the gene matches leave 7 bases of the junction unaccounted for. Via the germline V gene, CDR1 is SGDLS and CDR2 YYNGEE. From the cysteine through the phenylalanine, the CDR3 covers 16 amino acids. CDR3 DNA is the only sequence kept; it has 48 bases, read in frame from the first base.